A single sample gave rise to the 32 T cell receptor beta chains below, sequenced in a study of tumor-infiltrating lymphocytes in primary liver carcinoma. The study co-extracted DNA and RNA from around 20-30 mg of unsorted bulk tissue. Starting material of around 490 ng total RNA yielded TCR beta cDNA via a constant-region primer. Libraries of TCR beta came from three nested multiplex PCR rounds with slightly modified ARM-PCR. Two initial PCR rounds of around 9 cycles each paired TRBV1-TRBV30 forward primers with a C-beta reverse primer. TCRdb reprocessed the multiplex PCR reads via MiXCR and lists one record per CDR3 protein. The table lists 90,000 to 150,000 distinct CDR3 sequences, nearly 70% of them singletons, with more than 8% in the top ten. Material for sequencing was tumor-adjacent normal liver tissue. These receptors were collected from a woman aged 55-75 years with primary liver carcinoma and hepatitis B virus infection.

On this clonotype: Mismatch with germline at one junction end may stem from a read error. The chain links TRBV6-2 or TRBV6-3 to TRBJ2-7; 8 bases are shared with TRBD2. The germline V gene has CDR1 MNHEY and CDR2 SVGEGT. The CDR3 sequence is 16 residues long. The CDR3 sequence: CPSSRTSWRVTYEQYF. In nucleotides, the CDR3 is TGTCCCAGCAGTAGGACTAGCTGGAGGGTTACCTACGAGCAGTACTTC.

About this clonotype: One junction end does not reproduce the germline sequence, and a read error may be involved. The chain uses TRBV5-4 and TRBJ1-1; D not certain. The CDR3 sequence is 15 residues long. CDR1 SGHNT and CDR2 YYREEE come from the germline V gene (reference sequence). As DNA, the CDR3 is TGTGCCAGCAGCCGCGGTACCAGAGGGAACACTGAAGCCTTCTTT. Its translation: CASSRGTRGNTEAFF.

This clonotype came up many times. The V and J genes are TRBV29-1 and TRBJ1-1; TRBD1 is a possible D gene (6 bases). In germline, CDR1 is SQVTM, CDR2 ANQGSEA. The CDR3 totals 13 residues. The V and J ends lost 4 bases and 1 base respectively, with 10 bases between them. The CDR3 is CSVGEQGNTEAFF. The CDR3 region has the DNA TGCAGCGTTGGGGAACAGGGGAACACTGAAGCTTTCTTT.

Of note for this clonotype: The germline gene is not matched at one end of the junction; a read error may be the cause. This chain joins TRBV29-1 and TRBJ2-5; D call uncertain. CDR3 length equals 13 residues. Germline lookup yields CDR1 SQVTM and CDR2 ANQGSEA. The CDR3 loop reads CSVEQNVKETQYF. Here the CDR3 DNA reads TGCAGCGTTGAACAAAACGTCAAAGAGACTCAGTACTTC.

As for this clonotype: This may arise from a read error, as a much more abundant clone is one base away. The genes are TRBV5-4 and TRBJ2-7, with 7 bases lining up with TRBD1. Germline lookup yields CDR1 SGHNT and CDR2 YYREEE (reference sequence). This CDR3 has 14 residues. The V and J ends lost 8 bases and 3 bases, in that order; junction bases with no gene match: 11. The CDR3, as DNA: TGTGCCAGGAGCCCTAGGGACAGCCGCTACGAGCAGTACTTC. Translating it yields CARSPRDSRYEQYF.

Notes on this clonotype: The final CDR3 position lacks the conserved phenylalanine or tryptophan, pointing to a likely read error. The chain carries TRBV4-1 and TRBJ2-2; the D gene is possibly TRBD2 (5 bases). CDR3 length: 16 amino acids. The germline gives CDR1 MGHRA, CDR2 YSYEKL. The V and J ends lost 1 base and 7 bases respectively, with 16 bases between them. The CDR3 nucleotides read TGCGCCAGCAGCCAAGCCGGGATTAGAATTGGCGGGGAGCTGTTTCTT. Encoded protein: CASSQAGIRIGGELFL.

The chain couples TRBV5-6 to TRBJ2-1, with 9 positions matching TRBD1. Germline values: CDR1 SGHDT, CDR2 YYEEEE. Germline trimming cut 2 bases from V and 16 bases from J; bases unmatched to any gene: 16. The CDR3 loop spans 15 amino acids. The CDR3 sequence is CASSFGDRVYNGQFF. The CDR3 nucleotides read TGTGCCAGCAGCTTCGGGGACAGGGTCTACAATGGGCAATTCTTC.

The rearrangement uses TRBV10-3 and TRBJ2-2; no definite D call. Trimming shortened V by 0 bases and J by 1 base, and 9 bases separated the two germline ends. CDR1 ENHRY and CDR2 SYGVKD come from the germline V gene. This CDR3 has 16 residues. CDR3 nucleotides: TGTGCCATCAGTGAGTCCCACAATTTGAACACCGGGGAGCTGTTTTTT. This translates into CAISESHNLNTGELFF.

A remark on this clonotype: Because it lacks the conserved phenylalanine or tryptophan at the end, this CDR3 is likely a read error. The chain has TRBV28 and TRBJ2-1; the match to TRBD2 covers 9 bases. The CDR3 sequence is 16 residues long. Trimming took 1 base from V and 4 from J; bases not matched to a gene: 5. Germline V CDR1 and CDR2: MDHEN, SYDVKM. The CDR3 DNA reads TGTGCCAGCAGTTTATCAGCGGGAGGCTTTTACAATGAGCAGTTCCTA. It yields the protein CASSLSAGGFYNEQFL.

This clonotype was recorded many times. The chain is built from TRBV6-5 and TRBJ2-1; D gene ambiguous. V lost 8 bases to trimming and J lost 4 bases, with 6 bases between them. Germline V lookup: CDR1 MNHEY, CDR2 SVGAGI. CDR3 length: 11 amino acids. The chain's CDR3 is CASLGYNEQFF. In nucleotides, the CDR3 is TGTGCCAGCCTGGGGTACAATGAGCAGTTCTTC.

The chain is built from TRBV13 and TRBJ2-1, with a weak D call TRBD1 (5 bases). The CDR3 length is 14 residues. The germline V gene has CDR1 PRHDT and CDR2 FYEKMQ (reference sequence). V shed 5 bases and J shed 6 bases, with 14 bases lying between them. The CDR3 region is CASSAHSRGNEQFF. For the CDR3, the DNA is TGTGCCAGCAGCGCTCACTCTAGGGGCAATGAGCAGTTCTTC. The full variable domain, completed using reference TRBV13 and TRBJ2-1, is AAGVIQSPRHLIKEKRETATLKCYPIPRHDTVYWYQQGPGQDPQFLISFYEKMQSDKGSIPDRFSAQQFSDYHSELNMSSLELGDSALYFCASSAHSRGNEQFFGPGTRLTVL.

In this sample, this clonotype turned up a few times. Relative to the germline gene, one junction end is altered; a read error may explain this. This chain links TRBV29-1 with TRBJ2-3; possibly TRBD1 for D (5 bases). CDR1 and CDR2 (germline): SQVTM, ANQGSEA. The CDR3 has 13 amino acids. The CDR3 reads CSVKGSPTGTQYF. In DNA, the CDR3 is TGCAGCGTTAAAGGGTCTCCCACAGGTACGCAGTATTTT.

Remarks on this clonotype: Germline and junction disagree at one end, which may indicate a read error. The V and J genes are TRBV11-2 and TRBJ2-3, with D possibly matching TRBD2 (5 bases). This CDR3 has 15 residues. Germline assignment: CDR1 SGHAT and CDR2 FQNNGV. CDR3 loop: CASSSRPSRTDTQYF. CDR3 DNA sequence: TGTGCTAGCAGCTCAAGACCTAGCCGTACAGATACGCAGTATTTT.

This clonotype appeared many times. The rearrangement links TRBV12-3 or TRBV12-4 to TRBJ2-5, with 13 positions matching TRBD2. J gave up 3 bases and V 5 bases, and 6 bases lay outside the gene matches. The length of the CDR3 is 16 residues. The CDR3 region is CASSPGTSGNEETQYF. CDR3 coding DNA: TGTGCCAGCAGTCCGGGGACTAGCGGGAATGAAGAGACCCAGTACTTC.

A remark on this clonotype: Sequence at one end of the junction differs from germline and may be a read error. The rearrangement uses TRBV12-3 or TRBV12-4 and TRBJ1-1, with TRBD1 matching 9 bases. This CDR3 comprises 13 residues. CDR3 bases: TGTGTCAGCAGCCCAACAGGGGGCACTGTAGCTTTCTTT. The encoded protein is CVSSPTGGTVAFF.

On this clonotype: The junction departs from the called germline gene at one end, perhaps through a read error. This chain joins TRBV30 and TRBJ1-1, with unresolved D. Germline V lookup: CDR1 GTSNPN, CDR2 SVGIG (reference sequence). The CDR3 covers 15 residues. The CDR3 sequence is CAWSPPSAANTEACF. The CDR3 DNA reads TGTGCCTGGAGTCCCCCCTCTGCAGCGAACACTGAAGCCTGCTTT.

With respect to this clonotype: A junction end diverges from the germline sequence, so it may reflect a read error. V is TRBV12-3 or TRBV12-4 and J is TRBJ1-2, with D uncertain. This CDR3 is built from 14 residues. The DNA of the CDR3 is TGTGCCAGCAGTTTTGCGGGCAGAGGAGATGGCCACACCTTC. Its protein product is CASSFAGRGDGHTF.

V is TRBV7-8 and J is TRBJ2-7, with TRBD1 identical over 7 bases. Germline lookup yields CDR1 SGHVS and CDR2 FQNEAQ. This CDR3 is built from 15 residues. With 7 bases clipped from V and 2 bases from J, the junction kept 11 bases outside the gene matches. The CDR3 sequence: CASISNRGFTYEQYF. The CDR3 DNA sequence: TGTGCCAGCATCTCAAACAGGGGCTTCACCTACGAGCAGTACTTC.

This clonotype occurred once. One base away lies a much larger clone, so this may be a sequencing read error. The chain combines TRBV11-2 with TRBJ2-2, with a possible D match to TRBD1 (6 bases). The CDR3 runs 16 residues. Germline V gene lookup returns CDR1 SGHAT and CDR2 FQNNGV. The CDR3 nucleotides read TGTACCAGCAGCTTGCAGGGGTTTTCAGGCGCCGGGGAGCTGTTTTTT. It is translated as CTSSLQGFSGAGELFF.

Only one count was recorded for this clonotype. The CDR3 region is CASSTKGRAVYGYTF. The CDR3 nucleotides read TGTGCCAGCAGTACCAAGGGCAGGGCTGTCTATGGCTACACCTTC. The V gene is TRBV12-3 or TRBV12-4, the J gene TRBJ1-2, with D tentatively TRBD1 (5 bases). The CDR3 covers 15 residues. V lost 5 bases to trimming and J lost 4 bases, with 17 bases between them.

About this clonotype itself: This clone may be a read error of a much larger clone one base away. The rearrangement joins TRBV28 to TRBJ1-2; tentatively, D is TRBD1 (5 bases). Germline values: CDR1 MDHEN, CDR2 SYDVKM. Between the trimmed V and J ends, which lost 2 bases and 7 bases, there was a span of 17 bases. This CDR3 comprises 15 residues. The CDR3 protein is CASSLVGQGYCGYTF. DNA of the CDR3: TGTGCCAGCAGTTTAGTGGGGCAGGGATACTGTGGCTACACCTTC.

J is TRBJ2-7 and V is TRBV5-4; D call uncertain. CDR1 is SGHNT, CDR2 YYREEE, per germline (reference sequence). The CDR3 totals 14 residues. As DNA, the CDR3 is TGTGCAAACAGCTTGGAGATGGTGCCCTACGAGCAGTACTTC. Translating it yields CANSLEMVPYEQYF.

Concerning this clonotype itself: One end of the junction is discordant with germline, which a read error may explain. CDR3 bases: TGTGCCATCAGTTCCAGCAGACTAGCCCCTGAGCACTTCTTC. Encoded protein: CAISSSRLAPEHFF. The chain employs TRBV6-2 or TRBV6-3 and TRBJ2-1, with 7 bases that match TRBD2. There are 14 residues in the CDR3. Germline V gene lookup returns CDR1 MNHEY and CDR2 SVGEGT.

Comment on this clonotype: Because the CDR3 is missing its conserved closing phenylalanine or tryptophan, this is likely a read error. The genes are TRBV5-5 and TRBJ1-2; the match to TRBD1 covers 7 bases. This CDR3 is built from 12 residues. The germline gives CDR1 SGHKS, CDR2 YYEKEE (reference sequence). The CDR3 sequence is CACSVQGNGYTI. For the CDR3, the DNA is TGTGCCTGCAGCGTACAGGGGAATGGCTACACCATC.

Details on this clonotype: One end of the junction does not line up with germline, which may come from a read error. The CDR3 is CVSSPRRTSGRSDDQFF. In DNA, the CDR3 is TGTGTCAGCAGCCCGAGGAGGACTAGTGGGAGGAGCGATGATCAGTTCTTC. The chain links TRBV11-2 to TRBJ2-1, with 7 bases that match TRBD2. The CDR3 runs 17 residues. CDR1 is SGHAT and CDR2 is FQNNGV in the germline V gene.

To note about this clonotype: A read error may account for a junction end that differs from germline. The J gene is TRBJ2-7, the V gene TRBV29-1; unclear D gene. The CDR3 runs to 13 residues. Per germline, CDR1 SQVTM and CDR2 ANQGSEA. This CDR3 is CRVATSFTYEQYF. The CDR3 DNA sequence: TGCCGCGTAGCTACAAGCTTCACCTACGAGCAGTACTTC.

This clonotype was detected many times. V is TRBV28 and J is TRBJ2-7, with a possible D match to TRBD1 (6 bases). Deletions cut 6 bases from V and 7 bases from J, with 16 bases between. This CDR3 spans 13 amino acids. Germline assignment: CDR1 MDHEN and CDR2 SYDVKM. The CDR3 reads CASSLTGVGEQYF. In DNA form, the CDR3 reads TGTGCCAGCAGCTTGACAGGCGTCGGGGAGCAGTACTTC.

As for this clonotype: Given a much more abundant clone one base away, this may be a read error. The chain uses TRBV7-9 and TRBJ2-7; 7 bases line up with TRBD2. Germline V CDR1 and CDR2: SEHNR, FQNEAQ (reference sequence). CDR3 length: 14 amino acids. CDR3 region: CTSSFYPGGYEQYF. In DNA form, the CDR3 reads TGTACCAGCAGCTTCTACCCGGGAGGCTACGAGCAGTACTTC.

This clonotype was observed a single time. One end of the junction is discordant with germline, which a read error may explain. The J gene is TRBJ2-3, the V gene TRBV11-3, with a weak D call TRBD1 (6 bases). Germline CDR1 SGHNT, CDR2 YENEEA. This CDR3 spans 15 amino acids. The CDR3 DNA sequence: TGTGCCAGCAGCTTAGGGGTAGGGGACACAGATACGCGGCATTTT. Translating gives CASSLGVGDTDTRHF.

A note on this clonotype: The junction departs from the called germline gene at one end, perhaps through a read error. The rearrangement links TRBV25-1 to TRBJ2-1; maybe TRBD1 (6 bases). The germline V gene encodes CDR1 MGHDK and CDR2 SYGVNS. This CDR3 is built from 14 residues. CDR3 nucleotide sequence: TGTGCCAGCAGGAAACAGGGATCCTACAATGGGCAGTTCTTC. Its translation is CASRKQGSYNGQFF.

In the case of this clonotype: The junction departs from the called germline gene at one end, perhaps through a read error. The chain combines TRBV6-2 or TRBV6-3 with TRBJ2-1; D gene unclear. The length of the CDR3 is 13 residues. CDR1 is MNHEY and CDR2 is SVGEGT in the germline V gene. The CDR3: CANTPIAYNEQSF. The CDR3 DNA follows: TGTGCCAACACCCCCATAGCCTACAATGAGCAGTCCTTC.

The CDR3 sequence: CASTPLPGRQEDTQYF. The CDR3 DNA reads as TGTGCCAGCACCCCCCTTCCGGGAAGGCAAGAAGATACGCAGTATTTT. The gene calls are TRBV6-5 and TRBJ2-3; D possibly corresponds to TRBD2 (5 bases). CDR3 size: 16 residues. V lost 7 bases, J lost 5 bases, and 22 bases lay in between. Germline values: CDR1 MNHEY, CDR2 SVGAGI.